This T cell receptor beta chain came from a study of radiotherapy plus CTLA-4 blockade in lung cancer. At the level of the study: Objective responses were recorded in 15% to 20% of patients, with disease control recorded in approximately 32%. The study, taken as a whole, reports: The best predictor of response was reported to be early blood T cell clone dynamics, with interferon-beta.

Patients with chemo-refractory metastatic non-small-cell lung cancer received focal radiation plus CTLA-4 blockade with ipilimumab. Here immunoSEQ multiplex PCR was the method, and the copy in TCRdb shows in-frame clones only, minus some. Of 110,000 or so clones in the sample, approximately 84% were seen once. The CDR3 loop spans 15 amino acids. J lost 4 bases, V lost 7 bases, and 8 bases had no gene match. From germline, CDR1 is SGHRS and CDR2 YFSETQ. With respect to this clone: Its antigen is currently unknown.

Sample: peripheral blood, taken from a patient treated with radiotherapy plus ipilimumab. The sequence derives from a human donor with non-small cell lung cancer who had a partial response to radiotherapy plus ipilimumab. This sequence joins TRBV5-1 and TRBJ2-2, with 9 positions matching TRBD2. The CDR3 DNA reads as TGCGCCAGCCAGGGGCTAGCGGGGCGCACCGGGGAGCTGTTTTTT. Translation: CASQGLAGRTGELFF.